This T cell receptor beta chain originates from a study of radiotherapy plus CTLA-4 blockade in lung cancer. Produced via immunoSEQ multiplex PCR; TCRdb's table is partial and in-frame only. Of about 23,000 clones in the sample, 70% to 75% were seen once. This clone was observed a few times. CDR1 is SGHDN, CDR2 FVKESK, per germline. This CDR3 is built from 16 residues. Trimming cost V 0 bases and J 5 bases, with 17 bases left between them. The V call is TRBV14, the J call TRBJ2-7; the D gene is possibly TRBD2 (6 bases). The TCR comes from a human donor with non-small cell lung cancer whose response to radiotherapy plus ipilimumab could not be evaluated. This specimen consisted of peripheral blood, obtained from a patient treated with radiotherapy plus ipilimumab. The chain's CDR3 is CASSQDRRGRANEQYF. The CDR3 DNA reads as TGTGCCAGCAGCCAAGACAGGCGGGGCAGGGCTAACGAGCAGTACTTC.